This T cell receptor beta chain appears in the sequencing data of a study of T-cell reconstitution after alpha-beta-depleted transplantation in children. Germline V gives CDR1 SEHNR, CDR2 FQNEAQ (reference sequence). Unmatched junction bases numbered 18, after V lost 11 bases and J lost 10 bases. This CDR3 has 15 residues. Preparing the TCRbeta library involved the use of unique molecular identifiers. TCRdb re-derived calls from the PCR reads in MiXCR, one entry per CDR3 protein. The sample shows 350,000 to 450,000 distinct CDR3 sequences, about a fifth of them seen only once. This material consisted of PBMCs from the stem cell graft donor, taken from the stem cell graft. The chain joins TRBV7-9 to TRBJ2-1; 9 bases are shared with TRBD2. The sequence was collected from a human donor who donated a stem cell graft to a child with acute myeloid leukemia. As DNA, the CDR3 is TGTGCCTCCCTCGTGGGGACTAGCTGGGATGAAGAGCAGTTCTTC. Translated: CASLVGTSWDEEQFF. The full variable domain, rest sourced from reference TRBV7-9 and TRBJ2-1, is DTGVSQNPRHKITKRGQNVTFRCDPISEHNRLYWYRQTLGQGPEFLTYFQNEAQLEKSRLLSDRFSAERPKGSFSTLEIQRTEQGDSAMYLCASLVGTSWDEEQFFGPGTRLTVL.